This T cell receptor (beta chain) was identified in a study of blood T cells in healthy people across ages. The second PCR ran roughly 6 to 12 cycles with a sample-barcoded 5' primer and J-beta primers. Tags on each cDNA molecule came from a template-switch adaptor with 12 random nucleotides. A single record per CDR3 protein comes from TCRdb applying MiXCR to the 5' RACE reads. The table lists 1.6 million or so distinct CDR3 sequences, 30% to 35% of them singletons, with around 10% in the top ten. Trimming pared 0 bases from V and 7 bases from J, leaving 12 bases between. This CDR3 has 15 amino acids. Germline V gene lookup returns CDR1 MNHNY and CDR2 SVGAGI (reference sequence).

This rearrangement joins TRBV6-6 to TRBJ2-2; possible D gene TRBD2, 6 bases. The sample taken for sequencing was blood. This sequence was found in a woman under 40 in good health. The chain's CDR3 is CASSYSTGEIGELFF. CDR3 in DNA: TGTGCCAGCAGTTACTCGACGGGGGAGATCGGGGAGCTGTTTTTT.